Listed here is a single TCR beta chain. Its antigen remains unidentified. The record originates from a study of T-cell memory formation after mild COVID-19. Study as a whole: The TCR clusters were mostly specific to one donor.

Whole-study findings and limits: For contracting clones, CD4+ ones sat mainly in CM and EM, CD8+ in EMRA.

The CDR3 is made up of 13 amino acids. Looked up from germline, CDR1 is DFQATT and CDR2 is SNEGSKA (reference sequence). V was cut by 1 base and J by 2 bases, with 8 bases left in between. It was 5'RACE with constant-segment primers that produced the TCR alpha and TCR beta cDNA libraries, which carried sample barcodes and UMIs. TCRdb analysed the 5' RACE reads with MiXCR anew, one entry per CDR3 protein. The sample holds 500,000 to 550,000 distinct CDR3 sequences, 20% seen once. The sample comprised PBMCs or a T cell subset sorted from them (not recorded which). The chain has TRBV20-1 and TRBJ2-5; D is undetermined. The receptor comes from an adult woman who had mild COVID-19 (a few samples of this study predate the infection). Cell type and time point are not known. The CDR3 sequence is CSARVQSQETQYF. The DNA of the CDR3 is TGCAGTGCTAGAGTCCAGTCTCAAGAGACCCAGTACTTC.